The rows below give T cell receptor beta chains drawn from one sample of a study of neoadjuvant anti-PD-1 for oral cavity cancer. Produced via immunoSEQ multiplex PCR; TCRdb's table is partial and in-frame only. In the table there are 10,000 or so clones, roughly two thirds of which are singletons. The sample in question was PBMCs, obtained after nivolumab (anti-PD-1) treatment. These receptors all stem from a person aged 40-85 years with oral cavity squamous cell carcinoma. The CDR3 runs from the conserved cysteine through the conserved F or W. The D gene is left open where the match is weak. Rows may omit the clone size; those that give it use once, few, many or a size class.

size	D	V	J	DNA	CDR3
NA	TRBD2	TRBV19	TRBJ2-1	TGTGCCAGTAGTAAAGGACTAGCGGGAGGTCGGGGTGAGCAGTTCTTC	CASSKGLAGGRGEQFF
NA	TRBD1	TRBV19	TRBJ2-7	TGTGCCAGTAGTGAGACCCGGGACAGGTCTTCGTCGCAGTACTTC	CASSETRDRSSSQYF
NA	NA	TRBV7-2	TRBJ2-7	TGTGCCAGCAGCTCCGCGGGACTCCCCTACGAGCAGTACTTC	CASSSAGLPYEQYF
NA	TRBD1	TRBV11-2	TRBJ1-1	TGTGCCAGCAGCGCAGTCGTACCGGGACAGCGCGGTTCGGGTACTGAAGCTTTCTTT	CASSAVVPGQRGSGTEAFF
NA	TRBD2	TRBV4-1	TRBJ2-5	TGCGCCAGCAGCCCCCTAGCGGGAGTTGGGAAGGAGACCCAGTACTTC	CASSPLAGVGKETQYF
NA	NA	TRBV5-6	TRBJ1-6	TGTGCCAGCAGCTTGGGGCACTATAATTCACCCCTCCACTTT	CASSLGHYNSPLHF
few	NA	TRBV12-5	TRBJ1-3	TGTGCTAGTGGTTCCGGAAATGCTGGAAACACCATATATTTT	CASGSGNAGNTIYF
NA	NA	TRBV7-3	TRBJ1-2	TGTGCCAGCAGCTCCGACAGGAGCTATGGCTACACCTTC	CASSSDRSYGYTF
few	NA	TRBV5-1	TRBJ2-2	TGCGCCAGCAGCAGGGACGGGGTAAACACCGGGGAGCTGTTTTTT	CASSRDGVNTGELFF
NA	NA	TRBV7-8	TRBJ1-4	TGTGCCAGCAGCTTAGGGGGGACTAATGAAAAACTGTTTTTT	CASSLGGTNEKLFF
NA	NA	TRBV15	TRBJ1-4	TGTGCCACCAGCCCCCTCCTGGGGGGGGGCGACTATTATGAAAAACTGTTTTTT	CATSPLLGGGDYYEKLFF
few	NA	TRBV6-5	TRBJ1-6	TGTGCCAGCAGGCCCCGGAGGCAGACTCCTCCCCTCCACTTT	CASRPRRQTPPLHF
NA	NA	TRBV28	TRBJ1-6	TGTGCCAGCACTCCCGGAGGGGGGAATAGGGATTCACCCCTCCACTTT	CASTPGGGNRDSPLHF
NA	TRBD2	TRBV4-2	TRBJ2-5	TGTGCCAGCAGCCCGGGGACTAGCGGGGGAGCAGAGACCCAGTACTTC	CASSPGTSGGAETQYF
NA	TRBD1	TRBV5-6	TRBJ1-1	TGTGCCAGCAGCTACCCACAGGGGCTGAACACTGAAGCTTTCTTT	CASSYPQGLNTEAFF